The entry below describes one T cell receptor beta chain. There is no known antigen for this receptor. Per-nucleotide qualities are absent, and no much larger clonotype sits a single base away. Taken with the paper, the label for time point translates to: about 28 days (+/-7) after the second vaccine dose. AZD1222 recipients whose second dose came at about 4 weeks and those whose second dose came at about 12 weeks were combined into one group, since spike-specific TCR depth and breadth did not differ between the two schedules. Vaccinee samples were obtained from the UK trials COV001 and COV002, which included a single-blind randomized controlled phase 2/3 trial of AZD1222 (ChAdOx1 nCoV-19) in healthy adults. Trial participant PBMC samples were collected at day 0 and day 28 after the second dose for TCRbeta chain sequencing. The data were obtained in a study of T cell responses to AZD1222 COVID-19 vaccine (dated by TCRdb to 2020 to 2023). In terms of the full investigation: A total of approximately 250 trial participants underwent TCR sequencing, of whom about 200 had received two doses of AZD1222 and some 26 had received two doses of the MenACWY control vaccine. Trial participants were enrolled by age into subgroups of 18-55, 56-69 and 70-plus years, and around 150, 28 and 57 TCR-sequenced participants, respectively, were included in these subgroups. Summary of the overall study and its limitations: Because no day 14 peak-response samples were available, the repertoires could be characterized only after the peak T cell response. Spike-specific TCR breadth and depth rose significantly after two AZD1222 doses compared with day 0 and with MenACWY recipients. The 56-69-year group was small, and its depth increase did not reach significance, likely because of low power. CD4 TCRs associated with the vaccine covered the entire spike protein, and the dominant responses were in regions 160-218 and 743-854. Epitopes outside the regions mutated in the B.1.351 and B.1.1.7 variants were reportedly recognized by nearly half of the unique spike-specific TCRs. Participants were mostly white British, with more females than males. The authors suggested clonal diversity may have been underestimated. Only six or seven AZD1222 recipients were SARS-CoV-2 seropositive at baseline, limiting conclusions about previously exposed vaccinees.

From its cysteine to its phenylalanine, the CDR3 spans 14 amino acids. Here the CDR3 DNA is all that survives: 42 bases in frame from base 1. The germline V gene sets CDR1 to MNHEY and CDR2 to SVGAGI. V loses 9 bases, J loses 0 bases, and the germline ends lie 14 bases apart. The CDR3 regions of human TCRbeta chains were analyzed by immunosequencing. Per the source publication's procedure: Repertoire TCRs were matched against a reference library of SARS-CoV-2-specific TCRs generated with the MIRA antigen-specificity platform. Breadth was defined as the fraction of unique TCRs that were SARS-CoV-2-associated, and depth was defined as the fraction of total T cells that were SARS-CoV-2-associated. Using the MIRA data, every spike-specific TCR was mapped to the spike region that the TCR reacted to and assigned to either a CD4 or a CD8 class. Log10-transformed breadth and depth values were compared by one-way ANOVA with Sidak's multiple comparisons tests. TCRdb provides this immuneACCESS table in a form limited to in-frame rearrangements. Some clones are lacking; in checked studies, under half of them reflect an unresolved V gene, and why the rest are absent is not known. V and J calls and clone size follow that table, whereas D and trimming were derived from the DNA. For this sample the table gives about 81,000 clones, of which approximately 85% were detected only once. Jointly, the top ten make up 3.4% of the sample.

The receptor was derived from an adult who received the AZD1222 COVID-19 vaccine. Specimen: peripheral blood, collected 28 days after the second AZD1222 dose. Recombination linked TRBV6-5 to TRBJ1-2, with the identity of the D gene unclear. The CDR3 is CARRRRQPNYGYTF. The DNA reads as follows: TGTGCCAGACGAAGACGCCAACCTAACTATGGCTACACCTTC.